The 15 T cell receptor beta chains presented below share a single source sample, sequenced in a study of T cells after yellow fever vaccination. TCRdb re-called the 5' RACE reads with MiXCR, one entry per CDR3 protein. The sample lists about 30,000 distinct CDR3 sequences, 4.4% occurring once. The specimen comprised CD8+ T cells sorted from PBMCs, sampled 5 days after the yellow fever booster vaccination. The receptors were sampled from a man between 25 and 39 years old who received the YFV17D yellow fever vaccine.

This clonotype was detected many times. V is TRBV5-1 and J is TRBJ1-5; 7 bases fit TRBD1. In germline, CDR1 is SGHRS, CDR2 YFSETQ. V lost 4 bases and J lost 0; bases outside the gene matches: 7. This CDR3 spans 16 amino acids. CDR3 sequence reads: CASSRSGGGSNQPQHF. In nucleotides, the CDR3 is TGCGCCAGCAGCAGATCAGGGGGAGGTAGCAATCAGCCCCAGCATTTT.

This clonotype has ten or more counts. The genes are TRBV7-9 and TRBJ2-1; the D gene is possibly TRBD1 (6 bases). The germline V gene has CDR1 SEHNR and CDR2 FQNEAQ (reference sequence). Trimming removed 6 bases at V and 7 bases at J, with 10 bases between. This CDR3 is 12 amino acids long. The CDR3 spells CASRQGLNEQFF. The CDR3 DNA sequence: TGTGCCAGCAGACAGGGATTAAATGAGCAGTTCTTC.

Details on this clonotype: A much larger clone is a single base away; this may be a read error. This sequence joins TRBV7-8 and TRBJ2-5; TRBD1 agrees at 7 bases. This CDR3 is 14 amino acids long. Germline CDR1 is SGHVS and CDR2 is FQNEAQ. The CDR3 region has the DNA TGTGCCAGCAGCTTAGACGGGACAGAAGATACCCAGTACTTC. Protein: CASSLDGTEDTQYF.

This clonotype was observed many times. This chain uses TRBV4-1 with TRBJ2-7; 11 bases agree with TRBD2. The CDR3 is 15 amino acids. Germline loops: CDR1 MGHRA, CDR2 YSYEKL. Trimming at V came to 3 bases and at J to 4 bases, leaving 5 bases not matched to a gene. The CDR3 region has the DNA TGCGCCAGCAGCCAGTCGCTAGCGGGAGGTTACGAGCAGTACTTC. Translated, it gives CASSQSLAGGYEQYF.

This clonotype has a count of ten or more. The chain employs TRBV27 and TRBJ2-7; TRBD2 matches 11 bases. Trimming cost V 6 bases and J 1 base; bases outside gene matches: 2. CDR3 length equals 14 residues. Germline V gives CDR1 MNHEY, CDR2 SMNVEV (reference sequence). This chain's CDR3 is CASRLAGGSYEQYF. CDR3 DNA: TGTGCCAGCAGGCTAGCGGGAGGATCCTACGAGCAGTACTTC.

This clonotype was counted ten times or more. This rearrangement joins TRBV6-2 or TRBV6-3 to TRBJ2-7; the D is unclear. Trimming shortened V by 4 bases and J by 5 bases, and 12 bases separated the two germline ends. Germline CDR1 MNHEY, CDR2 SVGEGT. The length of the CDR3 is 13 residues. CDR3 residues: CASSLTARHEQYF. The CDR3 coding sequence is TGTGCCAGCAGTTTAACAGCGCGCCACGAGCAGTACTTC.

This clonotype has a count of ten or more. The rearrangement uses TRBV9 and TRBJ2-1; tentative D call: TRBD2 (6 bases). This CDR3 comprises 17 residues. With 4 bases removed from V and 8 bases from J, the gap between germline ends came to 25 bases. CDR1 and CDR2 (germline): SGDLS, YYNGEE. CDR3 bases: TGTGCCAGCAGCCCCTGGGGGAGGTTAAACTCCGGGGATGAGCAGTTCTTC. This sequence encodes CASSPWGRLNSGDEQFF. The entire variable domain, with the rest obtained from reference TRBV9 and TRBJ2-1, is as follows: DSGVTQTPKHLITATGQRVTLRCSPRSGDLSVYWYQQSLDQGLQFLIQYYNGEERAKGNILERFSAQQFPDLHSELNLSSLELGDSALYFCASSPWGRLNSGDEQFFGPGTRLTVL.

This clonotype has ten or more counts. V usage is TRBV20-1 and J usage is TRBJ2-1, with a weak D call TRBD2 (5 bases). Trimming cost V 1 base and J 9 bases, with 16 bases left between them. Germline loops: CDR1 DFQATT, CDR2 SNEGSKA (reference sequence). The CDR3 runs 14 residues. The CDR3 loop reads CSARALLVSVEQFF. CDR3 coding DNA: TGCAGTGCTAGAGCCCTACTAGTTTCGGTTGAGCAGTTCTTC.

In its sample, this clonotype was seen many times. This sequence joins TRBV6-5 and TRBJ1-5, with TRBD1 matching over 8 bases. The length of the CDR3 is 15 residues. Germline V lookup: CDR1 MNHEY, CDR2 SVGAGI. J lost 6 bases, V lost 2 bases, and 6 bases had no gene match. CDR3 sequence (DNA): TGTGCCAGCAGTTACGGACAGGGCGTTGGTCAGCCCCAGCATTTT. Encoded protein: CASSYGQGVGQPQHF.

The table lists this clonotype with many counts. The chain combines TRBV7-9 with TRBJ2-7, with TRBD2 matching over 9 bases. Germline CDR1 SEHNR, CDR2 FQNEAQ (reference sequence). The CDR3 covers 15 residues. V lost 5 bases and J lost 5; bases outside the gene matches: 10. This CDR3 is CASSVVLAGADEQYF. The CDR3 DNA is TGTGCCAGCAGCGTTGTCTTAGCGGGAGCAGACGAGCAGTACTTC.

The rearrangement joins TRBV7-8 to TRBJ1-1, with D tentatively TRBD1 (6 bases). Trimming cost V 5 bases and J 5 bases, with 15 bases left between them. Per germline, CDR1 SGHVS and CDR2 FQNEAQ. There are 14 residues in the CDR3. CDR3 coding DNA: TGTGCCAGCAGCCGGACAGTCGTAGGGACTGAAGCTTTCTTT. It specifies CASSRTVVGTEAFF.

This clonotype appeared many times. The chain carries TRBV15 and TRBJ1-2; D not resolved. Trimming took off 4 bases at V and 4 bases at J, with 19 bases between the two ends. Germline values: CDR1 LNHNV, CDR2 YYDKDF (reference sequence). The CDR3 has 16 residues. The CDR3 here is CATSTTSRGNSYGYTF. Written as DNA, the CDR3 is TGTGCCACCAGCACCACCTCTAGAGGGAATAGCTATGGCTACACCTTC. Based on the CDR3 plus reference TRBV15 and TRBJ1-2, the full variable domain is DAMVIQNPRYQVTQFGKPVTLSCSQTLNHNVMYWYQQKSSQAPKLLFHYYDKDFNNEADTPDNFQSRRPNTSFCFLDIRSPGLGDTAMYLCATSTTSRGNSYGYTFGSGTRLTVV.

This clonotype was detected ten times or more. The chain is built from TRBV11-2 and TRBJ2-3; D call uncertain. The CDR3 is made up of 13 amino acids. From germline, CDR1 is SGHAT and CDR2 FQNNGV. V lost 1 base and J 3 bases, leaving 5 bases between the germline ends. CDR3 DNA sequence: TGTGCCAGCAGCTTAGGGCCGACAGATACGCAGTATTTT. As protein: CASSLGPTDTQYF.

This clonotype was recorded many times. The J gene is TRBJ2-1, the V gene TRBV7-8; D gene uncertain. Germline V lookup: CDR1 SGHVS, CDR2 FQNEAQ. This CDR3 spans 15 amino acids. Trimming took 1 base from V and 2 from J, leaving 9 bases between them. CDR3 sequence: CASSLEGYAYNEQFF. CDR3 bases: TGTGCCAGCAGCTTAGAAGGGTATGCCTACAATGAGCAGTTCTTC.

Many counts were recorded for this clonotype. The J gene is TRBJ2-1, the V gene TRBV7-6; TRBD2 aligns across 7 bases. This CDR3 has 15 amino acids. Looked up from germline, CDR1 is SGHVS and CDR2 is FNYEAQ. Trimming at V came to 4 bases and at J to 8 bases, leaving 11 bases not matched to a gene. The CDR3 here is CASSSGFGTSDEQFF. CDR3 nucleotide sequence: TGTGCCAGCAGCTCGGGGTTTGGTACTAGCGATGAGCAGTTCTTC.